One sample yielded the 10 T cell receptor beta chains listed below, sequenced in a study of regulatory T cells in long-lasting Graves disease. The TCR beta library used iRepertoire HTBI primers with Arm-PCR amplification of CDR3. TCRdb reanalysed the multiplex PCR reads using MiXCR and keeps one entry per CDR3 protein. In the table there are 400,000 to 550,000 distinct CDR3 sequences, roughly 15% of which are singletons. Described time point: newly diagnosed GD, antithyroid drugs for less than 3 months. The TCR library was made from RNA that had been extracted from PBMCs in TRIzol. This sample was also put to use in a study of T cells in Graves' hyperthyroidism and ophthalmopathy.

Material: peripheral blood mononuclear cells (PBMCs), obtained at new diagnosis, from a patient treated with antithyroid drugs. The origin of the receptors is a woman younger than 45 with Graves disease.

This clonotype was seen repeatedly, ten times or more. Here the CDR3 reads CASSQGVSGNTIYF. CDR3 bases: TGTGCCTCCAGCCAGGGTGTCTCTGGAAACACCATATATTTT. The chain recombines TRBV30 with TRBJ1-3; D possibly corresponds to TRBD1 (5 bases). Trimming took off 7 bases at V and 0 bases at J, with 13 bases between the two ends. The CDR3 runs 14 residues. Germline CDR1 is GTSNPN and CDR2 is SVGIG (reference sequence). Supplemented by reference TRBV30 and TRBJ1-3, the full variable domain reads SQTIHQWPATLVQPVGSPLSLECTVEGTSNPNLYWYRQAAGRGLQLLFYSVGIGQISSEVPQNLSASRPQDRQFILSSKKLLLSDSGFYLCASSQGVSGNTIYFGEGSWLTVV.

This clonotype has a count of ten or more. The chain links TRBV7-2 to TRBJ2-1; 8 bases are a match to TRBD2. With V trimmed by 1 base and J by 7 bases, 6 bases remained unmatched. The germline CDR1 and CDR2 sequences are SGHTA and FQGNSA. This CDR3 region has 15 residues. CDR3 sequence (DNA): TGTGCCAGCAGCTTAGTGGCGGGAGGTTTAAATGAGCAGTTCTTC. Protein sequence: CASSLVAGGLNEQFF.

This clonotype was observed at least ten times. The J gene is TRBJ2-7, the V gene TRBV12-3 or TRBV12-4; 8 nucleotides match TRBD2. This CDR3 has 13 residues. The J segment lost 4 bases and the V segment lost 7 bases, leaving 6 bases of the junction unmatched. CDR3 in amino acids: CASTWTGGYEQYF. The CDR3 DNA is TGTGCCAGCACCTGGACGGGAGGGTACGAGCAGTACTTC.

The sample holds many counts of this clonotype. This rearrangement joins TRBV2 to TRBJ1-2, with no clear D. Trimming took 5 bases from V and 3 from J, leaving 10 bases between them. There are 13 residues in the CDR3. Per germline, CDR1 SNHLY and CDR2 FYNNEI. The CDR3 coding sequence is TGTGCCAGCAGTCCAATGTCCGACTATGGCTACACCTTC. Protein product: CASSPMSDYGYTF.

This clonotype was seen a few times. The gene calls are TRBV20-1 and TRBJ2-5; weak D call: TRBD2 (5 bases). V shed 6 bases and J shed 1 base, with 12 bases lying between them. Germline CDR1 and CDR2: DFQATT and SNEGSKA (reference sequence). This CDR3 region has 13 residues. CDR3 nucleotides: TGCAGTGCCAAACTAGAAATCCAAGAGACCCAGTACTTC. This translates into CSAKLEIQETQYF.

This clonotype came up many times. This chain connects TRBV11-2 to TRBJ2-7; D is undetermined. The CDR3 has 15 amino acids. Deletions cut 5 bases from V and 3 bases from J, with 17 bases between. The germline CDR1 and CDR2 sequences are SGHAT and FQNNGV. CDR3 sequence (DNA): TGTGCCAGCAGCCACCCTGGTCGCCAGAACTACGAGCAGTACTTC. Amino acid sequence: CASSHPGRQNYEQYF.

This clonotype occurred many times. V is TRBV12-3 or TRBV12-4 and J is TRBJ2-7, with 9 bases lining up with TRBD1. V was clipped by 6 bases and J by 5 bases; unmatched bases: 14. This CDR3 spans 16 amino acids. The CDR3 spells CASRASSGQGVHEQYF. CDR3 nucleotide sequence: TGTGCCAGCAGGGCGTCTTCGGGACAGGGTGTCCACGAGCAGTACTTC.

This clonotype was picked up many times. The chain combines TRBV20-1 with TRBJ1-4; D call uncertain. Germline V gene data show CDR1 as DFQATT and CDR2 as SNEGSKA (reference sequence). This CDR3 region has 16 residues. Between the trimmed V and J ends, which lost 1 base and 0 bases, there was a span of 12 bases. The CDR3 loop is CSARGHPITTNEKLFF. The CDR3 bases are TGCAGTGCTAGAGGACACCCAATTACAACTAATGAAAAACTGTTTTTT.

This clonotype was found once. The genes are TRBV29-1 and TRBJ2-1; D unresolved. This CDR3 has 13 amino acids. Germline CDR1 SQVTM, CDR2 ANQGSEA. Trimming shortened V by 4 bases and J by 10 bases, and 17 bases separated the two germline ends. The CDR3 coding sequence is TGCAGCGTTGCCCCCGGACCGGTCTACGAGCAGTTCTTC. Translated: CSVAPGPVYEQFF.

The chain uses TRBV6-6 and TRBJ1-1; tentative D call: TRBD1 (5 bases). The V gene lost 0 bases and the J gene lost 1 base, with 9 bases spanning the gap. The CDR3 loop spans 15 amino acids. Germline loops: CDR1 MNHNY, CDR2 SVGAGI (reference sequence). CDR3 sequence: CASSYSGRRNTEAFF. Here the CDR3 DNA reads TGTGCCAGCAGTTACTCGGGACGCAGGAACACTGAAGCTTTCTTT.